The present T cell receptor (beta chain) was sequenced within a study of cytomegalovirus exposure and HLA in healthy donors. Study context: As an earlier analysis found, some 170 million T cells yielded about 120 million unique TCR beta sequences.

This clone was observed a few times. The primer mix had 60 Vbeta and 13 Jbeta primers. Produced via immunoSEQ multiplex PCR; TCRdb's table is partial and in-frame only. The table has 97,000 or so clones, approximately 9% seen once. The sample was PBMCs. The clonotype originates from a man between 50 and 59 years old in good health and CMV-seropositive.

CDR3 sequence reads: CASSPSIREDTQYF. DNA for the CDR3: TGTGCCAGCTCACCTAGCATACGAGAGGATACGCAGTATTTT. V and J are TRBV18 and TRBJ2-3; D is ambiguous. Germline V gene data show CDR1 as KGHSH and CDR2 as LQKENI. This CDR3 spans 14 amino acids. Trimming stripped 3 bases from V and 6 bases from J, with 13 bases between.